This T cell receptor beta chain was documented in a study of T-cell memory formation after mild COVID-19. The V end lost 3 bases, the J end lost 1 base, and 6 bases lay between the germline ends. The CDR3 extends over 13 amino acids. Study-wide results and limits: Within pre-infection memory, some responding clones were found, suggesting cross-reactive memory joined. Shrinking CD4+ clones resided mostly in CM and EM, and CD8+ ones in EMRA.

TCRdb re-derived calls from the 5' RACE reads in MiXCR, one entry per CDR3 protein. The sample lists over 450,000 distinct CDR3 sequences, roughly 20% occurring once. This clonotype was picked up many times. Its antigen is unidentified. The V gene is TRBV12-3 or TRBV12-4, the J gene TRBJ1-1; D is uncertain. Material for sequencing was PBMCs or a T cell subset sorted from them (not recorded which). The sequence came from an adult woman who had mild COVID-19 (a few samples of this study predate the infection). Cell type and time point are not known. The CDR3 coding sequence is TGTGCCAGCAGTTTGTCATGGAACACTGAAGCTTTCTTT. Amino acids: CASSLSWNTEAFF.